The 8 T cell receptor beta chains below were found in one sample sequenced in a study of monozygotic twins with inflammatory bowel disease. Reprocessing the 5' RACE reads, TCRdb reports a single entry for every CDR3 protein and omits DNA. The data include under 200,000 distinct CDR3 sequences; the top ten clones carry approximately 2.5%. What was sequenced was blood. Every receptor here comes from a human donor with ulcerative colitis or Crohn's disease, or a healthy co-twin of an affected twin (not recorded which).

The chain joins TRBV29-1 to TRBJ1-1; absent DNA, TCRdb's TRBD1 call cannot be checked. The CDR3 contains 13 residues. Germline V CDR1 and CDR2: SQVTM, ANQGSEA. CDR3 amino acids: CSTRQALNTEAFF.

This chain joins TRBV20-1 and TRBJ1-5. The CDR3 runs to 15 residues. From germline, CDR1 is DFQATT and CDR2 SNEGSKA (reference sequence). The CDR3: CSARTTGDSNQPQHF.

The chain carries TRBV29-1 and TRBJ2-3; TCRdb lists TRBD2, though no DNA is available to test this call. Germline assignment: CDR1 SQVTM and CDR2 ANQGSEA. The CDR3 has 14 amino acids. The CDR3: CSVDREGLEDTQYF.

The gene calls are TRBV3-1 and TRBJ1-3; TCRdb's D call of TRBD1 is untestable without DNA. Germline assignment: CDR1 LGHDT and CDR2 YNNKEL (reference sequence). The CDR3 totals 14 residues. CDR3: CASSQVGVGNTIYF.

The rearrangement links TRBV28 to TRBJ1-5; no DNA is available, so the TRBD1 call from TCRdb remains unchecked. The CDR3 sequence is 15 residues long. The germline V gene encodes CDR1 MDHEN and CDR2 SYDVKM. The CDR3 region is CASSFDRGRNQPQHF.

V and J are TRBV29-1 and TRBJ2-1; TCRdb indicates TRBD1, and absent DNA this call remains unverified. The CDR3 contains 12 residues. Germline V gene sequence: CDR1 SQVTM, CDR2 ANQGSEA. Here the CDR3 reads CSVIRDYNEQFF.

The chain uses TRBV5-1 and TRBJ2-4; without DNA, the TCRdb call of TRBD2 cannot be checked. The CDR3 totals 17 residues. Germline CDR1 SGHRS, CDR2 YFSETQ. The CDR3 loop is CASSLGLAGPAENIQYF.

The chain carries TRBV5-1 and TRBJ2-7; lacking DNA, the TRBD2 call made by TCRdb goes unchecked. This CDR3 is 15 amino acids long. Germline CDR1 SGHRS, CDR2 YFSETQ. The chain's CDR3 is CASSLSGVFSYEQYF.